Listed below are T cell receptor beta chains from one sample, sequenced in a study of blood T cell repertoires in COVID-19. The assay was immunoSEQ multiplex PCR, and TCRdb's table has in-frame clones only and misses some. The sample carries fewer than 300,000 clones, 70% to 90% recorded once. Sequencing was performed on peripheral blood. The receptors here all came from a man aged 50 or older with active or convalescent COVID-19. The conserved cysteine and the conserved F or W are not part of the CDR3 here. Fields, in order: D gene, J gene, V gene, CDR3 protein. The D gene is left open where the match is weak.

>-|TRBJ2-7|TRBV3-1/TRBV3-2
ASSPDGAGEQY
>TRBD1|TRBJ2-2|TRBV28
ASSVQGGLSTGELF
>TRBD2|TRBJ2-2|TRBV7-6
ASSLVGGRDYANTGELF
>-|TRBJ2-7|TRBV6-5
ASWGLRRAYEQY
>TRBD1|TRBJ1-1|TRBV7-6
ASSKTTQGAYTEAF
>-|TRBJ1-1|TRBV9
ASSPWGGWNTEAF
>-|TRBJ2-7|TRBV20-1
SAVTGLEQY
>TRBD1|TRBJ1-2|TRBV28
ASSADRNYGYT
>-|TRBJ1-4|TRBV6-5
ASREDEKLF
>TRBD2|TRBJ2-5|TRBV5-4
ASSPPGLGKETQY
>TRBD1|TRBJ1-6|TRBV5-1
ASTGDRINSPLH
>TRBD1|TRBJ1-6|TRBV2
ASSGDRVNSPLH
>TRBD2|TRBJ2-7|TRBV6-4
ASSGGLGWLYEQY
>-|TRBJ1-5|TRBV9
ASSADGSNQPQH
>-|TRBJ1-2|TRBV5-1
ASSSGWRERDYGYT
>-|TRBJ2-2|TRBV19
ASSRQGLFPGELF
>TRBD2|TRBJ2-5|TRBV3-1/TRBV3-2
ASSQDKEAGGETQY
>TRBD1|TRBJ2-5|TRBV5-5
ASSLPGQMVLETQY
>TRBD2|TRBJ2-7|TRBV15
ATSREGRAYEQY
>-|TRBJ1-2|TRBV19
ASSIGFSDYGYT
>-|TRBJ2-2|TRBV7-3
ASSLKDTSSGELF
>TRBD1|TRBJ1-2|TRBV3-1/TRBV3-2
ASSYGTGRVGYT
>-|TRBJ2-5|TRBV4-1
ASSQAGGVSPAQETQY
>-|TRBJ2-7|TRBV18
ASSLTGTPPAEQY
>-|TRBJ1-5|TRBV30
AWSAASTYQPQH
>-|TRBJ2-1|TRBV5-6
ASSLPGARVQF
>-|TRBJ2-2|TRBV5-1
ASSSTSSRTGELF
>TRBD1|TRBJ2-5|TRBV12-5
ASGLTGGVETQY
>-|TRBJ2-2|TRBV6-5
ASSYGPRVTGELF
>-|TRBJ2-1|TRBV7-2
ASSLGLGDNEQF
>TRBD2|TRBJ2-7|TRBV11-2
ASSLLAGAREQY
>-|TRBJ2-7|TRBV7-9
ATMGGVGYEQY
>-|TRBJ1-5|TRBV7-2
ASSFKAQGGAQPQH
>-|TRBJ1-4|TRBV30
AWSAWGGGNEKLF
>TRBD2|TRBJ2-1|TRBV5-1
ASSSTSGRTRGDEQF